This TCR beta chain was captured by sequencing in a study of T cells in Graves' hyperthyroidism and ophthalmopathy. Of note for this clonotype: Its specificity is not known.

Looked up from germline, CDR1 is SGHTA and CDR2 is FQGNSA. This CDR3 region has 14 residues. V lost 5 bases and J 1 base, leaving 12 bases between the germline ends. Authors of the study amplified TCR beta CDR3 regions from RNA transcripts. In the first-round RT-PCR of the TCR CDR3, the HTBI primer set was used. TCRdb processed the multiplex PCR reads anew with MiXCR; each CDR3 protein has one entry. The data contain 500,000 to 600,000 distinct CDR3 sequences, around 45% of them singletons. Regarding the study as a whole: In the analysis, a 13 V-J model separated ophthalmopathy from stable hyperthyroidism. Most clonotypes expanded in the thyroid (above 0.001) were also present in blood.

Exclusion criteria comprised uncontrolled infection, other autoimmune disease, pregnancy or lactation. Diagnoses were established using clinical symptoms, serum thyroxine and TRAb, thyroid ultrasound and orbital computed tomography. The source of this sequence is an adult woman with Graves' disease, either hyperthyroidism or ophthalmopathy (not recorded which). Sequenced input: peripheral blood or thyroid tissue (not recorded which). The rearrangement joins TRBV7-2 to TRBJ2-7; tentative D call: TRBD2 (6 bases). In DNA, the CDR3 is TGTGCCAGCAGCCGGGACTCCGGGTCCTACGAGCAGTACTTC. It codes for CASSRDSGSYEQYF.